The source of this T cell receptor beta chain is a study of T cell responses to AZD1222 COVID-19 vaccine. About the study: Pooling of second doses given at about 4 or about 12 weeks was done.

Findings and caveats of the study: Two AZD1222 administrations were followed by greater Spike-specific TCR breadth and depth. Spike was spanned by vaccine-associated CD4 TCRs, which were dominant at 160-218 and 743-854.

Points on this clone: Its specificity is unknown.

Profiling relied on immunoSEQ multiplex PCR, and the TCRdb table lists in-frame clones only, not all of them. The sample includes roughly 60,000 clones, around 90% of them seen just once. Specimen: peripheral blood, collected on day 0 of AZD1222 vaccination. The origin of this receptor is an adult in good health.

The CDR3 is CASSHLDWQEPYNEQFF. Written as DNA, the CDR3 is TGCGCCAGCAGTCATCTTGACTGGCAAGAGCCCTACAATGAGCAGTTCTTC. The V call is TRBV23-1, the J call TRBJ2-1, with D uncertain. TRBV23-1 is an ORF for which the function is uncertain. The V end was cut by 3 bases, the J end by 2 bases, with 17 bases between. The CDR3 is made up of 17 amino acids.